What follows describes a single T cell receptor beta chain. Germline V gene data show CDR1 as SGHNT and CDR2 as YENEEA. Trimming removed 3 bases at V and 5 bases at J, with 8 bases between. The CDR3 consists of 12 residues. The entry originates in a study of blood T cell repertoires in COVID-19. About the study: Some COVID-19 samples were acute and others convalescent; all came from the United States, Italy and Spain. PBMCs, B-cell-depleted T cells, or T cells were the source of the cDNA or gDNA that made up the material.

In the original workflow: Nucleated cell counts were estimated from reference gene primer amplification. Here immunoSEQ multiplex PCR was the method, and the copy in TCRdb shows in-frame clones only, minus some. That table is the source of V, J and clone size, and D and trimming were worked out from the DNA. The sample shows some 96,000 clones, about nine tenths of them seen only once. This chain links TRBV11-3 with TRBJ2-7, with TRBD2 as a possible D gene (5 bases). The specimen was peripheral blood. This receptor was identified in a man aged 50 to 60 with acute or convalescent COVID-19. The chain's CDR3 is CASSFSGNEQYF. Here the CDR3 DNA reads TGTGCCAGCAGCTTTTCCGGGAACGAGCAGTACTTC. Full variable domain (remainder filled in from reference TRBV11-3 and TRBJ2-7): EAGVVQSPRYKIIEKKQPVAFWCNPISGHNTLYWYLQNLGQGPELLIRYENEEAVDDSQLPKDRFSAERLKGVDSTLKIQPAELGDSAVYLCASSFSGNEQYFGPGTRLTVT.